This is a list of T cell receptor beta chains from one sample in a study of Graves' ophthalmopathy and Graves' hyperthyroidism. One entry per CDR3 protein results from TCRdb running MiXCR on the multiplex PCR reads. The sample carries fewer than 600,000 distinct CDR3 sequences, approximately 15% recorded once. Input material: blood. Receptors originate from a young woman with Graves' ophthalmopathy. Each CDR3 is given with its conserved first and last residue. Fields, in order: J gene, V gene, D gene, clone size, CDR3 protein, CDR3 DNA. A D gene is named only where the DNA matches it firmly. Some rows have no size entry. The others give once, few or many, or a class for an expanded clone.

TRBJ2-7,TRBV3-1,TRBD2,many,CASSTAGLAVYEQYF,TGTGCCAGCAGCACTGCGGGACTAGCGGTGTACGAGCAGTACTTC
TRBJ2-7,TRBV20-1,NA,many,CSARDQRAGRYEQYF,TGCAGTGCTAGAGATCAGCGGGCAGGGAGGTACGAGCAGTACTTC
TRBJ2-7,TRBV6-2/TRBV6-3,NA,NA,CASSYTPQERSYEQYF,TGTGCCAGCAGTTACACCCCACAGGAGAGGTCCTACGAGCAGTACTTC
TRBJ1-1,TRBV4-1,TRBD1,many,CASSQIGGDRVGTFF,TGCGCCAGCAGCCAGATAGGTGGGGACAGGGTTGGAACTTTCTTT
TRBJ2-5,TRBV19,NA,NA,CASSHPPGRLQETQYF,TGTGCCAGTAGCCACCCTCCGGGACGCCTCCAAGAGACCCAGTACTTC
TRBJ2-7,TRBV28,TRBD2,many,CASSLSGTSGTTGYEQYF,TGTGCCAGCAGTTTATCGGGGACTAGCGGGACGACCGGTTACGAGCAGTACTTC
TRBJ2-5,TRBV24-1,NA,many,CATSDLARDLETQYF,TGTGCCACCAGTGACCTGGCAAGGGATCTGGAGACCCAGTACTTC
TRBJ2-7,TRBV6-1,NA,many,CASSTPQRYEQYF,TGTGCCAGCAGTACCCCACAGCGCTACGAGCAGTACTTC
TRBJ2-7,TRBV2,NA,many,CASRADHYEQYF,TGTGCCAGCAGGGCAGACCACTACGAGCAGTACTTC
TRBJ2-5,TRBV6-2/TRBV6-3,TRBD2,many,CASSYSSPPGLAGVMYQETQYF,TGTGCCAGCAGTTACTCATCCCCCCCCGGACTAGCGGGGGTCATGTACCAAGAGACCCAGTACTTC
TRBJ2-7,TRBV6-1,TRBD2,many,CASTRLAGAGEQYF,TGTGCCAGCACCAGACTAGCGGGAGCTGGAGAGCAGTACTTC
TRBJ1-1,TRBV12-3/TRBV12-4,NA,many,CASSLVVSVRLNTEAFF,TGTGCCAGCAGTTTGGTAGTATCGGTACGGTTGAACACTGAAGCTTTCTTT
TRBJ1-5,TRBV24-1,TRBD1,many,CATHQRRTGQDCRQPQHF,TGTGCCACCCACCAACGACGGACAGGCCAGGACTGCCGACAGCCCCAGCATTTT
TRBJ2-2,TRBV24-1,NA,many,CATSDGQILNPGELFF,TGTGCCACCAGTGATGGACAGATTCTTAATCCCGGGGAGCTGTTTTTT
TRBJ2-5,TRBV27,NA,few,CASSLLGPEETQYF,TGTGCCAGCAGTTTGTTGGGACCCGAAGAGACCCAGTACTTC
TRBJ1-1,TRBV24-1,NA,NA,CATATGGNTEAFF,TGTGCCACCGCTACGGGGGGCAACACTGAAGCTTTCTTT
TRBJ1-6,TRBV25-1,NA,many,CASSEVESPLHF,TGTGCCAGCAGTGAAGTGGAGTCACCCCTCCACTTT
TRBJ1-1,TRBV6-1,NA,many,CASSRDTGGTEAFF,TGTGCCAGCAGTCGGGACACCGGAGGGACTGAAGCTTTCTTT
TRBJ2-5,TRBV6-1,TRBD2,NA,CASSTVLAGEEAQYF,TGTGCCAGCAGTACCGTTCTAGCGGGAGAAGAGGCCCAGTACTTC
TRBJ2-4,TRBV2,TRBD1,many,CASSEQGATKNIQYF,TGTGCCAGCAGTGAACAGGGGGCCACCAAAAACATTCAGTACTTC
TRBJ1-1,TRBV28,TRBD1,few,CASSRDRVGRNTEAFF,TGTGCCAGCAGTAGAGACAGGGTCGGGCGTAACACTGAAGCTTTCTTT
TRBJ1-2,TRBV7-2,NA,once,CASSSWTVDYGYTF,TGTGCCAGCAGCTCGTGGACGGTGGACTATGGCTACACCTTC
TRBJ2-7,TRBV6-1,TRBD1,many,CASRSGGNYEQYF,TGTGCCAGCAGATCAGGGGGTAACTACGAGCAGTACTTC
TRBJ2-5,TRBV2,TRBD2,many,CASRPQRGHQETQYF,TGTGCCAGCAGACCTCAGCGGGGCCACCAAGAGACCCAGTACTTC
TRBJ1-2,TRBV6-1,NA,many,CASSVPGGGYTF,TGTGCCAGCAGTGTTCCGGGGGGTGGCTACACCTTC
TRBJ2-4,TRBV29-1,NA,few,CSVEGRERNIKYF,TGCAGCGTTGAAGGCAGGGAGAGAAACATTAAGTACTTC
TRBJ1-6,TRBV11-2,TRBD1,many,CASSSTGGTSPLHF,TGTGCCAGCAGCTCCACAGGGGGGACTTCACCCCTCCACTTT
TRBJ1-2,TRBV12-3/TRBV12-4,TRBD1,many,CASSSLLTGTNGYTF,TGTGCCAGCAGTTCCCTCCTGACAGGGACCAATGGCTACACCTTC
TRBJ1-1,TRBV18,TRBD1,NA,CASSPVRTGTMNTEAFF,TGTGCCAGCTCACCGGTGAGGACAGGGACGATGAACACTGAAGCTTTCTTT
TRBJ2-7,TRBV7-8,NA,many,CASSIDRASSYEQYF,TGTGCCAGCAGCATTGACCGGGCTTCCTCCTACGAGCAGTACTTC
TRBJ1-2,TRBV7-2,NA,many,CASSLAGTEANIYGYTF,TGTGCCAGCAGCTTAGCTGGGACGGAAGCGAATATCTATGGCTACACCTTC
TRBJ2-7,TRBV20-1,NA,NA,CSASTGLYSYEQYF,TGCAGTGCCAGCACGGGACTCTACTCCTACGAGCAGTACTTC
TRBJ1-1,TRBV6-5,NA,many,CASSNLGGRGTEAFF,TGTGCCAGCAGTAACCTTGGGGGTAGAGGCACTGAAGCTTTCTTT
TRBJ2-2,TRBV30,TRBD1,many,CAWRGDSDTGELFF,TGTGCCTGGAGGGGGGACAGTGACACCGGGGAGCTGTTTTTT
TRBJ2-7,TRBV28,NA,NA,CASSRVRGSLYEQYF,TGTGCCAGCAGCCGGGTTAGGGGGTCTCTCTACGAGCAGTACTTC
TRBJ1-1,TRBV6-1,TRBD1,many,CASRSQGALGTEAFF,TGTGCCAGCAGATCACAGGGGGCATTGGGCACTGAAGCTTTCTTT
TRBJ2-2,TRBV19,NA,once,CASSIIGVAGELFF,TGTGCCAGTAGTATTATAGGGGTGGCCGGGGAGCTGTTTTTT
TRBJ2-7,TRBV18,NA,many,CASSPPSRLYEQYF,TGTGCCAGCTCACCACCGTCAAGATTGTACGAGCAGTACTTC
TRBJ2-7,TRBV6-1,TRBD1,many,CASSETGGAYEQYF,TGTGCCAGCAGTGAGACAGGGGGCGCCTACGAGCAGTACTTC
TRBJ2-3,TRBV20-1,NA,NA,CSASRGGGGTDTQYF,TGCAGTGCCTCCCGGGGAGGGGGGGGAACAGATACGCAGTATTTT
TRBJ2-7,TRBV7-9,TRBD1,many,CASSSPGQGVEQYF,TGTGCCAGCAGCTCTCCGGGACAGGGTGTGGAGCAGTACTTC
TRBJ2-7,TRBV24-1,NA,NA,CATSDTGRADEQYF,TGTGCCACCAGTGATACAGGGCGTGCAGACGAGCAGTACTTC
TRBJ1-2,TRBV6-5,NA,many,CASKRGEQAGYTF,TGTGCCAGCAAGAGAGGGGAACAGGCTGGCTACACCTTC
TRBJ2-2,TRBV6-4,NA,many,CASSDSGGAGELFF,TGTGCCAGCAGTGACTCGGGGGGCGCCGGGGAGCTGTTTTTT
TRBJ1-2,TRBV28,NA,many,CASRAPQGVLYGYTF,TGTGCCAGCAGAGCTCCACAGGGAGTCCTTTATGGCTACACCTTC
TRBJ2-5,TRBV30,NA,few,CAWNLVGRSETQYF,TGTGCCTGGAACCTCGTCGGTCGGTCCGAGACCCAGTACTTC
TRBJ1-1,TRBV24-1,NA,NA,CATSGQGRRTEAFF,TGTGCCACCAGTGGCCAGGGGCGACGAACTGAAGCTTTCTTT
TRBJ2-4,TRBV7-2,NA,many,CASSLDRVNIQYF,TGTGCCAGCAGCTTAGACAGGGTGAACATTCAGTACTTC
TRBJ2-7,TRBV28,NA,NA,CASSLNTGWHEQYF,TGTGCCAGCAGTTTAAATACAGGGTGGCACGAGCAGTACTTC
TRBJ1-5,TRBV6-2/TRBV6-3,NA,many,CASSYSRLRGSNQPQHF,TGTGCCAGCAGTTACTCTAGGCTAAGGGGAAGCAATCAGCCCCAGCATTTT
TRBJ1-1,TRBV12-5,NA,NA,CASGPGRPSTEAFF,TGTGCTAGTGGTCCGGGACGTCCGAGCACTGAAGCTTTCTTT
TRBJ2-7,TRBV6-1,NA,many,CASSPGQSSYEQYF,TGTGCCAGCAGCCCAGGGCAAAGCTCCTACGAGCAGTACTTC
TRBJ2-7,TRBV13,NA,few,CASSLGSFQGVEQYF,TGTGCCAGCAGCTTAGGCTCGTTTCAGGGCGTCGAGCAGTACTTC